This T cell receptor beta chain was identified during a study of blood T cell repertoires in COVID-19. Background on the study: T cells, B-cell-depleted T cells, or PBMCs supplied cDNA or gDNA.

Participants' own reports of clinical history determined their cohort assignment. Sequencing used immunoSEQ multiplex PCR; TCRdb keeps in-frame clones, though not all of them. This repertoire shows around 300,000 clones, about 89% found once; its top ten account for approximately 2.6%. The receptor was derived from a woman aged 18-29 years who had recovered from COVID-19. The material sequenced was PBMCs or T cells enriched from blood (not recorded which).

The CDR3 DNA reads as TGCGCCAGCAGCCAAGATCAAGTGGACATCGGGTTTGGTTCCCTCCACTTT. This sequence encodes CASSQDQVDIGFGSLHF. The V and J genes are TRBV4-3 and TRBJ1-6, with D possibly TRBD1 on 5 matching bases. Per germline, CDR1 LGHNA and CDR2 YSLEER. The CDR3 is 17 residues long. V was trimmed by 0 bases and J by 14 bases, leaving 23 bases between them.